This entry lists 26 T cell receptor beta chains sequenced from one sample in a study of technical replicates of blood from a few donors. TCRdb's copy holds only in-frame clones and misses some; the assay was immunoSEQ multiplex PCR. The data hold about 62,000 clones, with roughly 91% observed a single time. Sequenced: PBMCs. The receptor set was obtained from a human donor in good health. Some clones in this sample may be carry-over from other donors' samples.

CDR3 coding DNA: TGTGCCAGTAGTCCGACAGATAGCACAGATACGCAGTATTTT. The encoded protein is CASSPTDSTDTQYF. The rearrangement uses TRBV19 and TRBJ2-3; tentative D call: TRBD1 (5 bases). Trimming took off 5 bases at V and 0 bases at J, with 9 bases between the two ends. The CDR3 extends over 14 amino acids. Germline V gene sequence: CDR1 LNHDA, CDR2 SQIVND (reference sequence).

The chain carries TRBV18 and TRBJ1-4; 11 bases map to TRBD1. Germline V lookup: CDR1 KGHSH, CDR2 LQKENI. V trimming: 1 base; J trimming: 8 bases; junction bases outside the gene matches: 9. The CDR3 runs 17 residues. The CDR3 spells CASSPQRTGGLWEKLFF. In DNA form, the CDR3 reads TGTGCCAGCTCACCACAACGGACAGGGGGCCTGTGGGAAAAACTGTTTTTT. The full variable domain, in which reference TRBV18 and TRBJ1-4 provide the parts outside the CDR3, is NAGVMQNPRHLVRRRGQEARLRCSPMKGHSHVYWYRQLPEEGLKFMVYLQKENIIDESGMPKERFSAEFPKEGPSILRIQQVVRGDSAAYFCASSPQRTGGLWEKLFFGSGTQLSVL.

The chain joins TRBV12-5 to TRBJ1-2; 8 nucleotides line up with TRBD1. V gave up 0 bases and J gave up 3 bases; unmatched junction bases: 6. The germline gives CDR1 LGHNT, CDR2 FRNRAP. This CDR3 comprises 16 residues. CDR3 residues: CASGLVPLGQDYGYTF. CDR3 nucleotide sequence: TGTGCTAGTGGTTTGGTACCTTTGGGACAGGACTATGGCTACACCTTC.

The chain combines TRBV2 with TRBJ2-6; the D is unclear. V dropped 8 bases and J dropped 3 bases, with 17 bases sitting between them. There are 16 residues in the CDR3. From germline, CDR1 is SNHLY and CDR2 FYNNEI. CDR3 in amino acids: CASLPKLGFGANVLTF. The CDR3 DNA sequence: TGTGCCAGCCTCCCTAAGCTGGGCTTTGGGGCCAACGTCCTGACTTTC.

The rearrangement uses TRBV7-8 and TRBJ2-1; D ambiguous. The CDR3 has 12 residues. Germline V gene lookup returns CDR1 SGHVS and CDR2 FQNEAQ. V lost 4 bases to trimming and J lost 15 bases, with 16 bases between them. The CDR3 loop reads CASSSSNRWAFF. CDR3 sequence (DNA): TGTGCCAGCAGCTCCTCTAATAGATGGGCGTTCTTC. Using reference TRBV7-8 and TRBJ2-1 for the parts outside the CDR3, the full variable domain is GAGVSQSPRYKVAKRGQDVALRCDPISGHVSLFWYQQALGQGPEFLTYFQNEAQLDKSGLPSDRFFAERPEGSVSTLKIQRTQQEDSAVYLCASSSSNRWAFFGPGTRLTVL.

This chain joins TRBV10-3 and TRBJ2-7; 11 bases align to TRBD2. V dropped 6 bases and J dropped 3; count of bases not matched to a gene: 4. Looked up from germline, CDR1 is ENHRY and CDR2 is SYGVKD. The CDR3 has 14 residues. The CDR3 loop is CAIRETSGSYEQYF. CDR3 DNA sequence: TGTGCCATCAGGGAAACTAGCGGGAGCTACGAGCAGTACTTC.

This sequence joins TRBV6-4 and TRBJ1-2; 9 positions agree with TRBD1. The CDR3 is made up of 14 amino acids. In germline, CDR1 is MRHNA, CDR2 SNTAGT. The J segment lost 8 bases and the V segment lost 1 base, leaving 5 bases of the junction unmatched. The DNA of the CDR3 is TGTGCCAGCAGTGACTTGGACAGGGGCCGCGGCTACACCTTC. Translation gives CASSDLDRGRGYTF.

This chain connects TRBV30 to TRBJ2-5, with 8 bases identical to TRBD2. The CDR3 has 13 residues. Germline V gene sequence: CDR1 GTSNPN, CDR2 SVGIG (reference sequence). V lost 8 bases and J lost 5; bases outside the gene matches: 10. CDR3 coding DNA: TGTGCCCGAACAGGGACTAGGAGTGAGACCCAGTACTTC. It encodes CARTGTRSETQYF.

The CDR3 is CASSSGQGGTGELFF. CDR3 DNA sequence: TGTGCCAGCAGCTCGGGACAGGGCGGGACCGGGGAGCTGTTTTTT. The chain uses TRBV7-2 and TRBJ2-2; TRBD1 matches at 9 bases. The germline gives CDR1 SGHTA, CDR2 FQGNSA. The CDR3 is 15 amino acids. The J segment lost 5 bases and the V segment lost 4 bases, leaving 5 bases of the junction unmatched. The variable domain in full, with the rest retrieved from reference TRBV7-2 and TRBJ2-2, is GAGVSQSPSNKVTEKGKDVELRCDPISGHTALYWYRQSLGQGLEFLIYFQGNSAPDKSGLPSDRFSAERTGGSVSTLTIQRTQQEDSAVYLCASSSGQGGTGELFFGEGSRLTVL.

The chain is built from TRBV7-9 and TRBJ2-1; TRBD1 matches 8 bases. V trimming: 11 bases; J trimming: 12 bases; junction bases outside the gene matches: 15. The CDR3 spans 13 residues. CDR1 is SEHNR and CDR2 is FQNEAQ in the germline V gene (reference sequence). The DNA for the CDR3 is TGTGCCGTCCCCAGGGACAGGACCCCTTGGCAGTTCTTC. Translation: CAVPRDRTPWQFF.

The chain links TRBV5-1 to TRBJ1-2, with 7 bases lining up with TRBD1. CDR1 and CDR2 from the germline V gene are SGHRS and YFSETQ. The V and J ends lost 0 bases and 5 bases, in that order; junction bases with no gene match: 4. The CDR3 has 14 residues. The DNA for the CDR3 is TGCGCCAGCAGCTTGGGGGACAGCCGATATGGCTACACCTTC. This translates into CASSLGDSRYGYTF.

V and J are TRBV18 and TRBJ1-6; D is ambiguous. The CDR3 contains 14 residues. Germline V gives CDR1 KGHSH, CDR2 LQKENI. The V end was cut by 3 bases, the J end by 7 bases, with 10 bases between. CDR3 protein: CASSPREDNSPLHF. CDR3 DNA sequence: TGTGCCAGCTCACCTCGGGAAGACAATTCACCCCTCCACTTT.

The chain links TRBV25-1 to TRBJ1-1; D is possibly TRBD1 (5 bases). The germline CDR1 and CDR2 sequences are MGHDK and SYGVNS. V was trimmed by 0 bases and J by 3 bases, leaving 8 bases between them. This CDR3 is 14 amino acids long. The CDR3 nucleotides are TGTGCCAGCAGTGAATACCGGGGGGACACTGAAGCTTTCTTT. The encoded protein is CASSEYRGDTEAFF.

The CDR3 DNA follows: TGTGCCAGCAGTTACTCCCGAGTAGATCGCTACACCTTC. This encodes CASSYSRVDRYTF. The genes are TRBV6-6 and TRBJ1-2; D is uncertain. The CDR3 has 13 residues. Per the germline V gene, CDR1 is MNHNY and CDR2 is SVGAGI (reference sequence). V dropped 0 bases and J dropped 9 bases, with 11 bases sitting between them.

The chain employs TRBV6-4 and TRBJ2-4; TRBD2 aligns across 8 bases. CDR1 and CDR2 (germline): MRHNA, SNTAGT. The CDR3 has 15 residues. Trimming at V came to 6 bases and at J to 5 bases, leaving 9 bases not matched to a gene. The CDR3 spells CASRERESFENIQYF. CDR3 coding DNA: TGTGCCAGCAGGGAGCGGGAGTCGTTCGAAAACATTCAGTACTTC.

Here the CDR3 reads CASSSGGAGEQYF. The CDR3 nucleotides read TGTGCCAGCAGCTCCGGGGGGGCCGGAGAGCAGTACTTC. The chain links TRBV7-2 to TRBJ2-7, with 8 bases fitting TRBD2. The germline V gene encodes CDR1 SGHTA and CDR2 FQGNSA. The CDR3 runs to 13 residues. V was pared by 4 bases and J by 7 bases, with 6 bases of the junction left unmatched.

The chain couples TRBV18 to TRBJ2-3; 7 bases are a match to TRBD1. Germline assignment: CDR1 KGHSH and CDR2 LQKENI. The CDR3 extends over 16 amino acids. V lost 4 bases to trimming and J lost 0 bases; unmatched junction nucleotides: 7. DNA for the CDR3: TGTGCCAGCTCACTCCGGGACAGCTCTAGCACAGATACGCAGTATTTT. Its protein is CASSLRDSSSTDTQYF.

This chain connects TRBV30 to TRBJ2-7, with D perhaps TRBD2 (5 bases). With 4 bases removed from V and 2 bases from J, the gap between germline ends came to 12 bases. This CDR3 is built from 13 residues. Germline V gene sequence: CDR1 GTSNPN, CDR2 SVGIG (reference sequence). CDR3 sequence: CAWNTGIAYEQYF. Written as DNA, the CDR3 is TGTGCCTGGAATACCGGGATAGCCTACGAGCAGTACTTC.

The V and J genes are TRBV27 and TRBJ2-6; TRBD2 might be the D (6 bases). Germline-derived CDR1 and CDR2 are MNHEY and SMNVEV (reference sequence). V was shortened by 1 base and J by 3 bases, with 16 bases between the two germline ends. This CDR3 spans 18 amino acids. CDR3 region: CASSLFGPRGSGANVLTF. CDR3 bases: TGTGCCAGCAGTTTATTCGGGCCCCGGGGGAGTGGGGCCAACGTCCTGACTTTC.

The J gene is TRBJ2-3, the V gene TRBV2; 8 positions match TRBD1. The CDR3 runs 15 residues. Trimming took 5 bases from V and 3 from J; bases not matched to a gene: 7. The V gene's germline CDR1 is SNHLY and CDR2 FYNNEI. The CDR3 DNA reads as TGTGCCAGCAGTAATGACAGGGGCGATACAGATACGCAGTATTTT. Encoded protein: CASSNDRGDTDTQYF. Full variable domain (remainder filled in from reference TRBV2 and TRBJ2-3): EPEVTQTPSHQVTQMGQEVILRCVPISNHLYFYWYRQILGQKVEFLVSFYNNEISEKSEIFDDQFSVERPDGSNFTLKIRSTKLEDSAMYFCASSNDRGDTDTQYFGPGTRLTVL.

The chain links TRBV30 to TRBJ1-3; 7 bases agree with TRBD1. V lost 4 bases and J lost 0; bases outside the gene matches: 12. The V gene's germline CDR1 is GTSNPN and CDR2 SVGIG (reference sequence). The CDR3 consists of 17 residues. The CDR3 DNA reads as TGTGCCTGGACACGCGGTTGGGACAGAAGCTCTGGAAACACCATATATTTT. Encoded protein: CAWTRGWDRSSGNTIYF.

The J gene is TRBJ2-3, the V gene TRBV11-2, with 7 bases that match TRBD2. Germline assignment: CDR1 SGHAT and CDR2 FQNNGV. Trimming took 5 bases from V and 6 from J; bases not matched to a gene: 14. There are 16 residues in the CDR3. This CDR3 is CASSLRPGTISDTQYF. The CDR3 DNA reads TGTGCCAGCAGCCTACGCCCCGGGACTATCTCGGATACGCAGTATTTT.

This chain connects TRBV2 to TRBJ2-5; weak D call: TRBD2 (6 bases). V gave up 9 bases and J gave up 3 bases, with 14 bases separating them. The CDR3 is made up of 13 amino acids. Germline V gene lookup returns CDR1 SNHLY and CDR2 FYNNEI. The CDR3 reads CAREGSEEETQYF. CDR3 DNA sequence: TGTGCCAGGGAGGGCTCCGAGGAAGAGACCCAGTACTTC.

In DNA, the CDR3 is TGTGCCAGCAGTTGGGGGGGGACAAGTCCCTCCGAGCAGTACTTC. It codes for CASSWGGTSPSEQYF. The rearrangement links TRBV27 to TRBJ2-7; D may be TRBD2 (7 bases). Germline V gene data show CDR1 as MNHEY and CDR2 as SMNVEV (reference sequence). Trimming shortened V by 4 bases and J by 6 bases, and 19 bases separated the two germline ends. This CDR3 has 15 residues.

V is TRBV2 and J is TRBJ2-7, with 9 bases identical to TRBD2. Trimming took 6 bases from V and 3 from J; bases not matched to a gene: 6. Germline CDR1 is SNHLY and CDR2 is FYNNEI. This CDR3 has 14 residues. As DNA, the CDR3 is TGTGCCAGCAGGGATAGCGGGGGAAACTACGAGCAGTACTTC. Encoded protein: CASRDSGGNYEQYF. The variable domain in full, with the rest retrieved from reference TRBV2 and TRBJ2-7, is EPEVTQTPSHQVTQMGQEVILRCVPISNHLYFYWYRQILGQKVEFLVSFYNNEISEKSEIFDDQFSVERPDGSNFTLKIRSTKLEDSAMYFCASRDSGGNYEQYFGPGTRLTVT.

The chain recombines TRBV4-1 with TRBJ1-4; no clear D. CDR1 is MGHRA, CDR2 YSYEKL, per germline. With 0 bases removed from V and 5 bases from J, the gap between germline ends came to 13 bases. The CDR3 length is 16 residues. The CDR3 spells CASSQDYKGGNEKLFF. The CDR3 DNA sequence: TGCGCCAGCAGCCAAGATTATAAGGGAGGGAATGAAAAACTGTTTTTT.